This TCR beta chain was retrieved from a study of blood T cell repertoires in COVID-19. Study information: Italy, Spain and the United States were the sources of the convalescent and acute COVID-19 samples.

Sequencing was performed with immunoSEQ multiplex PCR; in TCRdb, only in-frame clones are kept and a portion is missing. This sample has some 230,000 clones, with roughly 80% found just once. Trimming removed 3 bases at V and 6 bases at J, with 20 bases between. Germline-derived CDR1 and CDR2 are SGHTA and FQGNSA. The CDR3 sequence is 16 residues long. The chain is built from TRBV7-2 and TRBJ1-2; D is perhaps TRBD1 (6 bases). Sequencing was carried out using peripheral blood. The sequence was obtained from a woman aged 45-59 years with acute or convalescent COVID-19. CDR3 nucleotide sequence: TGTGCCAGCAGCTTCATGTACAGGGAAGGTACAGATGGCTACACCTTC. Its translation is CASSFMYREGTDGYTF.